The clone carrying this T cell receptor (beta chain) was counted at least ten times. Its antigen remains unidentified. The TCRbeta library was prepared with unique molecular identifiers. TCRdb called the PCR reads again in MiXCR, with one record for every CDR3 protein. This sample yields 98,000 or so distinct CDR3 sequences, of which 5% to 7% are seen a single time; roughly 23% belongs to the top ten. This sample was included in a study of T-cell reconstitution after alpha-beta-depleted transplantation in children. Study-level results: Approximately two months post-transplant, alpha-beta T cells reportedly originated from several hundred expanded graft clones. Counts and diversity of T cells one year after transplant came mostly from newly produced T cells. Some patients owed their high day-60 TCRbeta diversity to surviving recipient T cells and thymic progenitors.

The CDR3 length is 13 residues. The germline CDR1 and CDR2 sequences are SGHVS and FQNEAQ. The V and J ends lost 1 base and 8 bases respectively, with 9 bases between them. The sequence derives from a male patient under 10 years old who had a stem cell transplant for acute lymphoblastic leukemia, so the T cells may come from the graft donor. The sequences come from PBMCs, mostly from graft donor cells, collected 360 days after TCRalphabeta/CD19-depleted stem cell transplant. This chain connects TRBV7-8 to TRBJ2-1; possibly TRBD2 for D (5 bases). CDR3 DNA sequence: TGTGCCAGCAGCTTAGGAGGGCCTGATGAGCAGTTCTTC. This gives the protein CASSLGGPDEQFF.